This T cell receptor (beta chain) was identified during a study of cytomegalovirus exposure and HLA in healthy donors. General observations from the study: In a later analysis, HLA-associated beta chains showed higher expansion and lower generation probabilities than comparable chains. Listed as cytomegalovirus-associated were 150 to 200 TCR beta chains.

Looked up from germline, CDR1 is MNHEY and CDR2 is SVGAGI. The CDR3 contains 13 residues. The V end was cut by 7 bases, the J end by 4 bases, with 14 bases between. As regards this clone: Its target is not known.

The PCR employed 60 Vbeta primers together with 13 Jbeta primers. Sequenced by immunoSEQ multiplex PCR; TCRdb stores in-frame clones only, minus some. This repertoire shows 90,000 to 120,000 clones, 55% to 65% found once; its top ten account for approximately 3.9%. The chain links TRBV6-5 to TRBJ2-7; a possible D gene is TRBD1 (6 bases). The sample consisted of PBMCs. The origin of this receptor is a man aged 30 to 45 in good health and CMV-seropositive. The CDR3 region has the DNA TGTGCCAGCACCTCAGACAGGACTTACGAGCAGTACTTC. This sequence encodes CASTSDRTYEQYF.